This T cell receptor (beta chain) was profiled in a study of Tregs in tolerant kidney transplant recipients. As regards this clone: The target antigen is unknown.

General study points: Findings come from small patient numbers and require larger validation. The most relevant donor-specific Treg TCRbeta repertoire apparently came from expansion with activated donor B cells. Biological reproducibility was not directly addressed in this study.

Profiled with immunoSEQ multiplex PCR; TCRdb holds only in-frame clones, not every one. The data contain about 240,000 clones, about 86% of them seen just once; the ten biggest clones take up less than 0.75%. Unstimulated regulatory T cells (CD4+CD25+CD127-), CD4+CD25- non-regulatory cells, CD4 and CD8 cells were FACS-sorted from thawed PBMCs. Germline V gene lookup returns CDR1 SGHVS and CDR2 FQNEAQ. The CDR3 is 17 residues long. V was clipped by 5 bases and J by 2 bases; unmatched bases: 13. The gene calls are TRBV7-8 and TRBJ2-3, with TRBD2 matching over 7 bases. The source is a human donor in good health. Input material: CD4+ T cells from blood. CDR3 protein: CASSGGLGSGHTDTQYF. The CDR3 DNA sequence: TGTGCCAGCAGCGGGGGACTCGGTAGCGGGCACACAGATACGCAGTATTTT.